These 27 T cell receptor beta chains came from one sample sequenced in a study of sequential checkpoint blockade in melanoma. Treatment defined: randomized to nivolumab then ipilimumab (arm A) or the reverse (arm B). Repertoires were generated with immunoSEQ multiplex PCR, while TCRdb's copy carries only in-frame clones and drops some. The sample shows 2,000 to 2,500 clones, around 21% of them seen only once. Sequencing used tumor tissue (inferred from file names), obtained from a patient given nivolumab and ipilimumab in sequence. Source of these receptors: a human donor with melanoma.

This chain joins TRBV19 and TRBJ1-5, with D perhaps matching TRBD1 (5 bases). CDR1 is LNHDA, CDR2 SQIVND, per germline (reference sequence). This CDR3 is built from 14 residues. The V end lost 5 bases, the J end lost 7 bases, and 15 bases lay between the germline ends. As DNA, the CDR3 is TGTGCCAGTAGTCCCGACAGTTTGGAGCAGCCCCAGCATTTT. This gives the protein CASSPDSLEQPQHF.

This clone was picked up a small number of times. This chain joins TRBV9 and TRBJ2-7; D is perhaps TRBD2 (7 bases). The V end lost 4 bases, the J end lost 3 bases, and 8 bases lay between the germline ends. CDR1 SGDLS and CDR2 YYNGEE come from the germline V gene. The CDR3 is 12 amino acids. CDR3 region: CASSRGGYEQYF. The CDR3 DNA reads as TGTGCCAGCAGCAGGGGGGGCTACGAGCAGTACTTC.

The CDR3 reads CASSWSLEKLFF. The CDR3 DNA reads as TGTGCCAGCAGTTGGTCCCTTGAAAAACTGTTTTTT. The chain employs TRBV28 and TRBJ1-4; D is ambiguous. The CDR3 length is 12 residues. Trimming pared 4 bases from V and 7 bases from J, leaving 7 bases between. CDR1 and CDR2 (germline): MDHEN, SYDVKM. The whole variable domain, filled in from reference TRBV28 and TRBJ1-4, reads DVKVTQSSRYLVKRTGEKVFLECVQDMDHENMFWYRQDPGLGLRLIYFSYDVKMKEKGDIPEGYSVSREKKERFSLILESASTNQTSMYLCASSWSLEKLFFGSGTQLSVL.

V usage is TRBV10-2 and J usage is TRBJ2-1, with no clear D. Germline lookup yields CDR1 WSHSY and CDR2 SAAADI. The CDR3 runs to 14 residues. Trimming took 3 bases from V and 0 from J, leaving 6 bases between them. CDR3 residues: CASSEGNSYNEQFF. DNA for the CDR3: TGCGCCAGCAGTGAAGGAAACTCCTACAATGAGCAGTTCTTC.

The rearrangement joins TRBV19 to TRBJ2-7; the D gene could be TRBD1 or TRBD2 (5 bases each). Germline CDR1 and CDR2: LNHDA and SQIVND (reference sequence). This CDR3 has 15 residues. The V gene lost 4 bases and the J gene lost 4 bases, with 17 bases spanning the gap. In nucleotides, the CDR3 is TGTGCCAGTAGTACCGGGGCCATTCCGCTTTACGAGCAGTACTTC. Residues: CASSTGAIPLYEQYF. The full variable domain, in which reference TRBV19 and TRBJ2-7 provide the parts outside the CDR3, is DGGITQSPKYLFRKEGQNVTLSCEQNLNHDAMYWYRQDPGQGLRLIYYSQIVNDFQKGDIAEGYSVSREKKESFPLTVTSAQKNPTAFYLCASSTGAIPLYEQYFGPGTRLTVT.

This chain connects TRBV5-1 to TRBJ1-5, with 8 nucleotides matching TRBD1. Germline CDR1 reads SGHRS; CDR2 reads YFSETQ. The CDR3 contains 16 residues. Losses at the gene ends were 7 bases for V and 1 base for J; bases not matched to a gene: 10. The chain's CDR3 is CASGARRTGSNQPQHF. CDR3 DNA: TGCGCCAGCGGGGCTCGAAGGACAGGGAGCAATCAGCCCCAGCATTTT.

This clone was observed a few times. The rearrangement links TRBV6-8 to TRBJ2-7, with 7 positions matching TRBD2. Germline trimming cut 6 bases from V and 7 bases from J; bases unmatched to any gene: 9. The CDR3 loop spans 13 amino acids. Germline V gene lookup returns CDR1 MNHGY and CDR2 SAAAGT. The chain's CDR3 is CASRFRTSSEQYF. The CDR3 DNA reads TGTGCCAGCAGGTTCCGGACTAGTTCTGAGCAGTACTTC.

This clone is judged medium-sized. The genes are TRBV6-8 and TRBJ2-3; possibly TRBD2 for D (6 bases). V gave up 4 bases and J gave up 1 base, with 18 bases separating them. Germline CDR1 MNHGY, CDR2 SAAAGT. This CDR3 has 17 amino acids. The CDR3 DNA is TGTGCCAGCAGTTCTAATAGCGGAGGAGGAGGCACAGATACGCAGTATTTT. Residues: CASSSNSGGGGTDTQYF.

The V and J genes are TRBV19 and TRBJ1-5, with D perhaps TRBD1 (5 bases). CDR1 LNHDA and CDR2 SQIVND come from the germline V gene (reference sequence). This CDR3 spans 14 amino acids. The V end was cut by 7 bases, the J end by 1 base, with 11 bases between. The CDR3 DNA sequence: TGTGCCAGTAATATCGGGGCCAGCAATCAGCCCCAGCATTTT. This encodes CASNIGASNQPQHF.

CDR3 DNA: TGCAGCGTTGAGAGGGGGCTAGCGGGATTCACAGATACGCAGTATTTT. It codes for CSVERGLAGFTDTQYF. V gene TRBV29-1 combines with J gene TRBJ2-3; 9 bases agree with TRBD2. The CDR3 spans 16 residues. Unmatched junction bases numbered 9, after V lost 3 bases and J lost 2 bases. From germline, CDR1 is SQVTM and CDR2 ANQGSEA.

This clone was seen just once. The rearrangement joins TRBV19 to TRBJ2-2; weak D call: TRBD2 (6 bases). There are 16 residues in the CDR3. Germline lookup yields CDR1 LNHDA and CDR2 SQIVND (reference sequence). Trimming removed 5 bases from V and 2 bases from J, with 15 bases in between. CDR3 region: CASSPVAVLNTGELFF. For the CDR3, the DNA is TGTGCCAGTAGTCCGGTAGCGGTCTTAAACACCGGGGAGCTGTTTTTT.

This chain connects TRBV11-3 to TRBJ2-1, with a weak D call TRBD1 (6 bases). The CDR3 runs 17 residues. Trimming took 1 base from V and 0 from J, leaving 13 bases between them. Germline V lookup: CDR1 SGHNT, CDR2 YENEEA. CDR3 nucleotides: TGTGCCAGCAGCTTAGGGGTCGACAGGAGCTCCTACAATGAGCAGTTCTTC. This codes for CASSLGVDRSSYNEQFF.

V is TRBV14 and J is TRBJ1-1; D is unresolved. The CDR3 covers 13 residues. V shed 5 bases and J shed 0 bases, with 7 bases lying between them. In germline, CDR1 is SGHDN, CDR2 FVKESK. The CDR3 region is CASSGDLNTEAFF. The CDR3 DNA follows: TGTGCCAGCAGCGGGGATCTGAACACTGAAGCTTTCTTT.

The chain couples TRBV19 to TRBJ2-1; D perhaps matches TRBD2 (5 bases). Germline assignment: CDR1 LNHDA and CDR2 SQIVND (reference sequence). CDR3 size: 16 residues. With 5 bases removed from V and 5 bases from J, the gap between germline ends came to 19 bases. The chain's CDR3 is CASSVSPWELDNEQFF. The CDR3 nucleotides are TGTGCCAGTAGTGTCTCCCCGTGGGAGCTAGACAATGAGCAGTTCTTC. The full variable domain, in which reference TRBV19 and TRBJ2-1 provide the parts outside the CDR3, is DGGITQSPKYLFRKEGQNVTLSCEQNLNHDAMYWYRQDPGQGLRLIYYSQIVNDFQKGDIAEGYSVSREKKESFPLTVTSAQKNPTAFYLCASSVSPWELDNEQFFGPGTRLTVL.

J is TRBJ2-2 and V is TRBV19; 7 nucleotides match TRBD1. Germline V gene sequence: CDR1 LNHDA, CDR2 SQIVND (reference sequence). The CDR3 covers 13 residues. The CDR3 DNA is TGTGTGTCTGGGACAGCTAACACCGGGGAGCTGTTTTTT. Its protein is CVSGTANTGELFF.

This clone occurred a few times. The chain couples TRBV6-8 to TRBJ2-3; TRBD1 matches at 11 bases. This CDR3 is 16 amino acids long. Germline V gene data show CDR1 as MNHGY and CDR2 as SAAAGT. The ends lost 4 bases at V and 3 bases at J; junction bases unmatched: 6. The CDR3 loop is CASSSDRGRGTDTQYF. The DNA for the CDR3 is TGTGCCAGCAGTTCGGACAGGGGGCGAGGAACAGATACGCAGTATTTT.

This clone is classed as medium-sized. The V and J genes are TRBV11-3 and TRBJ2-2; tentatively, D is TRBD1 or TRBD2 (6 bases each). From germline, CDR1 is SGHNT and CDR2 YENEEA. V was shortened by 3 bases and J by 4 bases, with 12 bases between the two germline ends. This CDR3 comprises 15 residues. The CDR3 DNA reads TGTGCCAGCAGCTTGTGGGGGGCGAGCACCGGGGAGCTGTTTTTT. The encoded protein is CASSLWGASTGELFF.

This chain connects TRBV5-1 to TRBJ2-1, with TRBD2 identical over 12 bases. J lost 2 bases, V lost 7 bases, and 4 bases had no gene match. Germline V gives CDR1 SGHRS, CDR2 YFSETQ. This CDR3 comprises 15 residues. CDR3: CASRLAGAPYNEQFF. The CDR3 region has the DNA TGCGCCAGCCGACTAGCGGGAGCCCCCTACAATGAGCAGTTCTTC.

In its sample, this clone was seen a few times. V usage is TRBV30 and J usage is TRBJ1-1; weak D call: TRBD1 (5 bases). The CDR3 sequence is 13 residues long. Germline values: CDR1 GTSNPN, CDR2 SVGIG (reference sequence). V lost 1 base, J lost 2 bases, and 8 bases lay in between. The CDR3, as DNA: TGTGCCTGGAGTGGCGGGGCAAACACTGAAGCTTTCTTT. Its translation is CAWSGGANTEAFF.

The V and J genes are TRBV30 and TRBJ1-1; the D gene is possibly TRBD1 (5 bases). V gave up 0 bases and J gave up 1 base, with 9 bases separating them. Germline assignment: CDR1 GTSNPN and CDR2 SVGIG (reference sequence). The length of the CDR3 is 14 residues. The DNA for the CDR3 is TGTGCCTGGAGTGTTGGTACAGGGAACACTGAAGCTTTCTTT. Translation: CAWSVGTGNTEAFF.

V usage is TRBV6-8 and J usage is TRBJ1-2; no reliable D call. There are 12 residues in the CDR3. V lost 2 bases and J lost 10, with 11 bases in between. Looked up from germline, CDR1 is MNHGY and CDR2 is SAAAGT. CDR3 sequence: CASSYHPFDYTF. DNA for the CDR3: TGTGCCAGCAGTTACCACCCTTTCGACTACACCTTC.

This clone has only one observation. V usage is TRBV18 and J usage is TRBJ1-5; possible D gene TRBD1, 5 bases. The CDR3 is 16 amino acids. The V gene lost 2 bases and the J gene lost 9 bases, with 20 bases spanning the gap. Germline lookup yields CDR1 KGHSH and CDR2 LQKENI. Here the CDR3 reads CASSPEGYGGTGPQHF. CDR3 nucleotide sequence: TGTGCCAGCTCACCAGAAGGTTACGGGGGTACTGGGCCCCAGCATTTT.

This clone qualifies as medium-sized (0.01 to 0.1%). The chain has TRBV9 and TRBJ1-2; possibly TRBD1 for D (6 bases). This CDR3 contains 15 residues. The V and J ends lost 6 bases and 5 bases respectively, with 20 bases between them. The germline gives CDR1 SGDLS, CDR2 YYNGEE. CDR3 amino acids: CASKGRKGEGYGYTF. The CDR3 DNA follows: TGTGCCAGCAAAGGTAGAAAGGGGGAGGGGTATGGCTACACCTTC.

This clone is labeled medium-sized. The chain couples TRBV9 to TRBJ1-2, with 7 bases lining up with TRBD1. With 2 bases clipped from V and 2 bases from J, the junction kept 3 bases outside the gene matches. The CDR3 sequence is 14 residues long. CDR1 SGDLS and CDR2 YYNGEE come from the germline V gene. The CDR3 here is CASSVNRGNYGYTF. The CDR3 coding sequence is TGTGCCAGCAGCGTTAACAGGGGAAACTATGGCTACACCTTC.

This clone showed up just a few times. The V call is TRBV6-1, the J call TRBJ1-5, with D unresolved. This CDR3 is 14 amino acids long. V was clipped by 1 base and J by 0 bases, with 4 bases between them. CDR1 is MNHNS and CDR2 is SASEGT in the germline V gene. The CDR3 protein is CASSEDGSNQPQHF. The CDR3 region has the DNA TGTGCCAGCAGTGAAGATGGTAGCAATCAGCCCCAGCATTTT.

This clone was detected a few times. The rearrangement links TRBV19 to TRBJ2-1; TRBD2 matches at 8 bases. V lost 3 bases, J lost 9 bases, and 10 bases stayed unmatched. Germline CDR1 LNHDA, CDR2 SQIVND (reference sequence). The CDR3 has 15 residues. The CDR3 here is CASSITGGAGSEQFF. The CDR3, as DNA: TGTGCCAGTAGTATCACGGGGGGGGCGGGAAGTGAGCAGTTCTTC.

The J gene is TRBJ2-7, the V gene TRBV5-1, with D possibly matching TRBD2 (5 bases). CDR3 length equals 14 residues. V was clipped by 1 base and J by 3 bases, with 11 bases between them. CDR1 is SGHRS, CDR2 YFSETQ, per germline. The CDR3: CASSLSPGFYEQYF. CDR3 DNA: TGCGCCAGCAGCTTGAGCCCGGGATTCTACGAGCAGTACTTC.